This TCR beta chain was found in a study of T cells in Graves' hyperthyroidism and ophthalmopathy. Per the germline V gene, CDR1 is SGHDT and CDR2 is YYEEEE. V lost 1 base to trimming and J lost 8 bases, with 15 bases between them. This CDR3 spans 14 amino acids. The TCR beta CDR3 regions underwent amplification using RNA transcripts as the source. HTBI primers were the set used in a first-round RT-PCR of the TCR CDR3. TCRdb passed the multiplex PCR reads through MiXCR, listing each CDR3 protein once. The table records fewer than 900,000 distinct CDR3 sequences, roughly 20% of them present only once. Hyperthyroidism, newly diagnosed and lasting under 2 months, affected patients aged 18 to 65. Diagnoses used clinical symptoms, serum thyroxine and TRAb, thyroid ultrasound and orbital computed tomography.

This chain uses TRBV5-6 with TRBJ1-1, with D perhaps matching TRBD1 (5 bases). Sequencing was performed on blood. The TCR was taken from a woman in her forties or fifties with Graves' hyperthyroidism that later progressed to Graves' ophthalmopathy. This CDR3 reads CASSLSVRDSEAFF. The CDR3 DNA sequence: TGTGCCAGCAGCTTGAGCGTAAGGGACTCGGAAGCTTTCTTT.